These 32 T cell receptor beta chains were sequenced from one sample in a study of T-cell memory formation after mild COVID-19. MiXCR, run by TCRdb on the 5' RACE reads, gives a single entry per CDR3 protein. The profile shows about 560,000 distinct CDR3 sequences, roughly 17% of them singletons. Sequenced material: PBMCs or a T cell subset sorted from them (not recorded which). The source of these receptors is an adult woman who had mild COVID-19 (a few samples of this study predate the infection). Cell type and time point are not known.

This clonotype was seen more than once but under ten times. The chain recombines TRBV5-1 with TRBJ2-3; 9 bases map to TRBD2. V gave up 4 bases and J gave up 3 bases; unmatched junction bases: 12. The CDR3 has 17 amino acids. CDR1 and CDR2 from the germline V gene are SGHRS and YFSETQ. CDR3 in DNA: TGCGCCAGCAGCCCTGGGACTAGCAACCCCATAACAGATACGCAGTATTTT. Encoded protein: CASSPGTSNPITDTQYF.

V usage is TRBV27 and J usage is TRBJ1-1; weak D call: TRBD1 (5 bases). V was shortened by 2 bases and J by 1 base, with 11 bases between the two germline ends. The CDR3 loop spans 15 amino acids. Germline CDR1 reads MNHEY; CDR2 reads SMNVEV (reference sequence). The CDR3: CASSLRGGWNTEAFF. The CDR3 region has the DNA TGTGCCAGCAGTTTAAGGGGCGGATGGAACACTGAAGCTTTCTTT.

The table lists this clonotype with many counts. The rearrangement joins TRBV5-5 to TRBJ2-7, with 7 bases aligning to TRBD2. J was trimmed by 4 bases and V by 3 bases; bases with no gene match: 4. Germline V lookup: CDR1 SGHKS, CDR2 YYEKEE (reference sequence). This CDR3 has 13 residues. The CDR3 sequence: CASSYVGGYEQYF. CDR3 coding DNA: TGTGCCAGCAGCTACGTGGGGGGGTACGAGCAGTACTTC.

This clonotype came up a few times. The chain couples TRBV18 to TRBJ1-1; D unclear. Trimming took 2 bases from V and 2 from J, leaving 12 bases between them. CDR3 length: 15 residues. Germline CDR1 is KGHSH and CDR2 is LQKENI. The CDR3 DNA follows: TGTGCCAGCTCACCATCATGGAAGGTTAACACTGAAGCTTTCTTT. Translating gives CASSPSWKVNTEAFF.

This clonotype was seen only a few times. V gene TRBV18 combines with J gene TRBJ2-5, with D maybe TRBD2 (6 bases). The CDR3 has 15 amino acids. V lost 2 bases and J lost 1, with 11 bases in between. In germline, CDR1 is KGHSH, CDR2 LQKENI. The CDR3 sequence: CASSPGPEGQETQYF. In DNA form, the CDR3 reads TGTGCCAGCTCACCAGGTCCGGAGGGCCAAGAGACCCAGTACTTC.

This clonotype was seen at least ten times. J is TRBJ2-5 and V is TRBV7-2; a possible D gene is TRBD2 (6 bases). V shed 2 bases and J shed 2 bases, with 18 bases lying between them. CDR3 size: 17 residues. Per germline, CDR1 SGHTA and CDR2 FQGNSA. The CDR3 DNA reads TGTGCCAGCAGCTTAAGGGTGGGAGGAAACCCTCAAGAGACCCAGTACTTC. Its protein is CASSLRVGGNPQETQYF. Supplemented by reference TRBV7-2 and TRBJ2-5, the full variable domain reads GAGVSQSPSNKVTEKGKDVELRCDPISGHTALYWYRQSLGQGLEFLIYFQGNSAPDKSGLPSDRFSAERTGGSVSTLTIQRTQQEDSAVYLCASSLRVGGNPQETQYFGPGTRLLVL.

As to this clonotype: The junction and the germline gene differ at one end; a read error may be behind it. CDR3 DNA sequence: TGTGCTAGCAGCAAACTAGCGGGAGAGGGATACAATGAGCAGTTCTTC. Protein product: CASSKLAGEGYNEQFF. V usage is TRBV7-7 and J usage is TRBJ2-1; 11 bases line up with TRBD2. CDR1 and CDR2 from the germline V gene are SSHAT and FNYEAQ (reference sequence). The CDR3 totals 16 residues.

In its sample, this clonotype was seen a few times. The CDR3 region is CASSYFAGGITEAFF. The CDR3 DNA is TGTGCCAGCAGTTACTTCGCAGGGGGAATCACTGAAGCTTTCTTT. The chain combines TRBV6-2 or TRBV6-3 with TRBJ1-1, with 7 bases lining up with TRBD1. There are 15 residues in the CDR3. Unmatched junction bases numbered 6, after V lost 1 base and J lost 4 bases. Per the germline V gene, CDR1 is MNHEY and CDR2 is SVGEGT.

This clonotype was seen just once. The genes are TRBV12-3 or TRBV12-4 and TRBJ1-1; TRBD1 might be the D (5 bases). The V and J ends lost 5 bases and 3 bases respectively, with 13 bases between them. The CDR3 sequence is 14 residues long. CDR3: CASSRRGRDTEAFF. The CDR3 coding sequence is TGTGCCAGCAGTCGTAGGGGCCGGGACACTGAAGCTTTCTTT.

In its sample, this clonotype was seen a few times. This chain connects TRBV6-2 or TRBV6-3 to TRBJ2-3; weak D call: TRBD2 (6 bases). The V gene lost 11 bases and the J gene lost 6 bases, with 15 bases spanning the gap. Germline CDR1 MNHEY, CDR2 SVGEGT. The length of the CDR3 is 12 residues. The DNA for the CDR3 is TGTGCCGTGGAGGGCTCCCACGATACGCAGTATTTT. Amino acids: CAVEGSHDTQYF.

V usage is TRBV2 and J usage is TRBJ2-2; no firm D call. The CDR3 loop spans 12 amino acids. The germline V gene has CDR1 SNHLY and CDR2 FYNNEI. V was shortened by 8 bases and J by 6 bases, with 10 bases between the two germline ends. DNA of the CDR3: TGTGCCAGCGGCTCCTCGCCCGGGGAGCTGTTTTTT. It translates to CASGSSPGELFF.

The chain combines TRBV5-1 with TRBJ1-1; no clear D. V was clipped by 0 bases and J by 7 bases, with 13 bases between them. The CDR3 loop spans 14 amino acids. The germline gives CDR1 SGHRS, CDR2 YFSETQ. CDR3 DNA: TGCGCCAGCAGCTTGGAGGAGGGCAGCTATGAAGCTTTCTTT. Translation gives CASSLEEGSYEAFF.

This chain links TRBV5-1 with TRBJ2-7; 7 bases match TRBD2. V was clipped by 2 bases and J by 6 bases; unmatched bases: 8. The CDR3 runs to 14 residues. Germline CDR1 SGHRS, CDR2 YFSETQ. CDR3 bases: TGCGCCAGCAGCTTCGAGACTAGCCTCCTCGAGCAGTACTTC. This translates into CASSFETSLLEQYF.

This clonotype was observed a few times. The genes are TRBV20-1 and TRBJ1-3; D is unresolved. Germline loops: CDR1 DFQATT, CDR2 SNEGSKA (reference sequence). V shed 1 base and J shed 0 bases, with 10 bases lying between them. The CDR3 is made up of 15 amino acids. CDR3 in amino acids: CSARVSGSSGNTIYF. The CDR3 DNA sequence: TGCAGTGCTAGAGTGTCAGGTAGCTCTGGAAACACCATATATTTT.

The chain joins TRBV5-1 to TRBJ2-7, with no clear D. In germline, CDR1 is SGHRS, CDR2 YFSETQ. The V gene lost 4 bases and the J gene lost 1 base, with 15 bases spanning the gap. This CDR3 spans 15 amino acids. The CDR3, as DNA: TGCGCCAGCAGCCCTTCCCTTACAGTGTCCTACGAGCAGTACTTC. Residues: CASSPSLTVSYEQYF.

This clonotype was picked up many times. For the CDR3, the DNA is TGTGCCAGCAGCTTAGCGGGGGGGAACACTGAAGCTTTCTTT. Its translation: CASSLAGGNTEAFF. The chain is built from TRBV5-6 and TRBJ1-1; perhaps TRBD1 as D (5 bases). Germline CDR1 SGHDT, CDR2 YYEEEE. The V end lost 2 bases, the J end lost 1 base, and 9 bases lay between the germline ends. The CDR3 spans 14 residues.

The chain combines TRBV7-9 with TRBJ2-3; TRBD2 might be the D (5 bases). The V end was cut by 6 bases, the J end by 2 bases, with 15 bases between. Germline V lookup: CDR1 SEHNR, CDR2 FQNEAQ (reference sequence). The CDR3 totals 15 residues. The DNA of the CDR3 is TGTGCCAGCAGGGCCACTAGAACTTCCACAGATACGCAGTATTTT. This translates into CASRATRTSTDTQYF.

This clonotype was seen a few times. The chain uses TRBV7-9 and TRBJ2-6, with no clear D. V lost 1 base and J lost 0, with 4 bases in between. Germline loops: CDR1 SEHNR, CDR2 FQNEAQ (reference sequence). The CDR3 length is 15 residues. The CDR3 nucleotides are TGTGCCAGCAGCTTAGGTCGCTCTGGGGCCAACGTCCTGACTTTC. It codes for CASSLGRSGANVLTF.

This clonotype was counted a few times. The V gene is TRBV30, the J gene TRBJ2-2; D is undetermined. This CDR3 region has 12 residues. V lost 2 bases to trimming and J lost 3 bases, with 4 bases between them. CDR1 is GTSNPN, CDR2 SVGIG, per germline (reference sequence). CDR3 protein: CAWSRDTGELFF. CDR3 bases: TGTGCCTGGAGTAGGGACACCGGGGAGCTGTTTTTT.

There are a few counts of this clonotype. The chain has TRBV5-1 and TRBJ2-7; 8 nucleotides align to TRBD1. The junction had 7 bases not matched to a gene; V was cut back by 3 bases and J by 5 bases. The CDR3 is 14 residues long. Per the germline V gene, CDR1 is SGHRS and CDR2 is YFSETQ. The CDR3 here is CASSSGQDLNEQYF. The CDR3 DNA is TGCGCCAGCAGCTCGGGACAGGACTTAAACGAGCAGTACTTC.

V and J are TRBV30 and TRBJ1-2, with D uncertain. V was cut by 3 bases and J by 4 bases, with 12 bases left in between. The CDR3 is 13 amino acids. CDR1 and CDR2 from the germline V gene are GTSNPN and SVGIG (reference sequence). The CDR3 DNA sequence: TGTGCCTGGAGACGGGAGGCGGTCTATGGCTACACCTTC. This encodes CAWRREAVYGYTF.

V and J are TRBV6-2 or TRBV6-3 and TRBJ1-5; the match to TRBD1 covers 11 bases. The trim removed 6 bases at V and 4 bases at J, leaving 8 bases unmatched. Germline CDR1 MNHEY, CDR2 SVGEGT. This CDR3 region has 16 residues. As DNA, the CDR3 is TGTGCCAGCAGCCCCGGGACAGGGGGATTTAATCAGCCCCAGCATTTT. Translated, it gives CASSPGTGGFNQPQHF.

This clonotype has a single count. The rearrangement links TRBV12-5 to TRBJ1-1; possibly TRBD1 for D (5 bases). Germline values: CDR1 LGHNT, CDR2 FRNRAP. Trimming took 0 bases from V and 4 from J, leaving 9 bases between them. CDR3 length equals 14 residues. As DNA, the CDR3 is TGTGCTAGTGGTTTGGTAGTCAGGGCCACTGAAGCTTTCTTT. This codes for CASGLVVRATEAFF.

The chain is built from TRBV25-1 and TRBJ2-1; TRBD2 matches 13 bases. V lost 6 bases, J lost 10 bases, and 9 bases stayed unmatched. CDR3 size: 15 residues. CDR1 is MGHDK and CDR2 is SYGVNS in the germline V gene. DNA of the CDR3: TGTGCCAGCAGGCCAACTAGCGGGGGGGCGGGAGAGCAGTTCTTC. This translates into CASRPTSGGAGEQFF.

This clonotype was counted only a few times. This chain joins TRBV27 and TRBJ2-1, with TRBD2 matching over 15 bases. Unmatched junction bases numbered 7, after V lost 7 bases and J lost 9 bases. Germline CDR1 and CDR2: MNHEY and SMNVEV (reference sequence). The CDR3 has 15 amino acids. This CDR3 reads CASNPGLAGGFEQFF. CDR3 sequence (DNA): TGTGCCAGCAACCCAGGACTAGCGGGAGGGTTTGAGCAGTTCTTC.

This clonotype has at least ten counts. J is TRBJ2-7 and V is TRBV20-1; D is perhaps TRBD2 (6 bases). This CDR3 comprises 16 residues. CDR1 and CDR2 from the germline V gene are DFQATT and SNEGSKA (reference sequence). V lost 3 bases and J lost 0, with 18 bases in between. CDR3 coding DNA: TGCAGTGCTAGTGGTCGTGGGACTGCCAGCTCCTACGAGCAGTACTTC. It is translated as CSASGRGTASSYEQYF.

This clonotype came up a few times. The gene calls are TRBV25-1 and TRBJ2-1; 9 positions match TRBD2. Germline values: CDR1 MGHDK, CDR2 SYGVNS. V was clipped by 0 bases and J by 4 bases; unmatched bases: 7. The CDR3 totals 17 residues. This CDR3 reads CASSEYRAGGIYNEQFF. DNA for the CDR3: TGTGCCAGCAGTGAATATAGAGCGGGGGGTATATACAATGAGCAGTTCTTC. The full variable domain, in which reference TRBV25-1 and TRBJ2-1 provide the parts outside the CDR3, is EADIYQTPRYLVIGTGKKITLECSQTMGHDKMYWYQQDPGMELHLIHYSYGVNSTEKGDLSSESTVSRIRTEHFPLTLESARPSHTSQYLCASSEYRAGGIYNEQFFGPGTRLTVL.

The chain combines TRBV6-2 or TRBV6-3 with TRBJ2-1; 10 nucleotides agree with TRBD1. V lost 10 bases, J lost 6 bases, and 9 bases stayed unmatched. Looked up from germline, CDR1 is MNHEY and CDR2 is SVGEGT. The CDR3 totals 14 residues. Here the CDR3 DNA reads TGTGCCATCTCCTCCGGGACAGGGGTCAATGAGCAGTTCTTC. It codes for CAISSGTGVNEQFF.

This clonotype has only a few counts. V usage is TRBV4-3 and J usage is TRBJ2-7; D is perhaps TRBD2 (6 bases). Trimming removed 3 bases at V and 2 bases at J, with 17 bases between. The CDR3 sequence is 16 residues long. The germline V gene has CDR1 LGHNA and CDR2 YSLEER. The CDR3 DNA is TGCGCCAGCAGCCAGACGACTAGTAATCCGGCCTACGAGCAGTACTTC. This gives the protein CASSQTTSNPAYEQYF.

A note on this clonotype: The junction departs from germline at one end; a sequencing error may be responsible. The CDR3 sequence: CDSSANPPGQGYNEQFF. The CDR3 DNA sequence: TGTGACAGCAGCGCGAACCCTCCGGGACAGGGCTACAATGAGCAGTTCTTC. This chain uses TRBV11-2 with TRBJ2-1; 9 bases match TRBD1. In germline, CDR1 is SGHAT, CDR2 FQNNGV. This CDR3 spans 17 amino acids. Full variable domain (outside the CDR3, taken from reference TRBV11-2 and TRBJ2-1): EAGVAQSPRYKIIEKRQSVAFWCNPISGHATLYWYQQILGQGPKLLIQFQNNGVVDDSQLPKDRFSAERLKGVDSTLKIQPAKLEDSAVYLCDSSANPPGQGYNEQFFGPGTRLTVL.

The sample holds a few counts of this clonotype. The chain employs TRBV5-5 and TRBJ1-2, with 7 bases that match TRBD1. This CDR3 region has 15 residues. The V gene end was trimmed by 4 bases and the J gene end by 4 bases; junction bases not matched to a gene: 10. Germline V gene lookup returns CDR1 SGHKS and CDR2 YYEKEE (reference sequence). CDR3 residues: CASSPRAGGAYGYTF. CDR3 bases: TGTGCCAGCAGCCCCCGCGCAGGGGGGGCCTATGGCTACACCTTC.

The DNA of the CDR3 is TGTGCCAGCGAAGGGGGAAGCTCCTATAATTCACCCCTCCACTTT. It codes for CASEGGSSYNSPLHF. This rearrangement joins TRBV5-5 to TRBJ1-6, with D tentatively TRBD1 (6 bases). In germline, CDR1 is SGHKS, CDR2 YYEKEE (reference sequence). The CDR3 loop spans 15 amino acids. The V end lost 7 bases, the J end lost 0 bases, and 11 bases lay between the germline ends.